This TCR beta chain was identified during a study of blood T cell repertoires in COVID-19. About the research overall: Material from acute and convalescent COVID-19 was sourced from the United States, Italy and Spain.

Trimming removed 5 bases from V and 5 bases from J; junction bases left unmatched: 15. Germline-derived CDR1 and CDR2 are SGHTA and FQGNSA. The CDR3 loop spans 17 amino acids. Sequencing used immunoSEQ multiplex PCR; TCRdb keeps in-frame clones, though not all of them. The data contain fewer than 450,000 clones, 87% of them singletons. This TCR derives from a woman between 50 and 59 years old with COVID-19, enrolled during active disease. Sequencing was carried out using peripheral blood. The rearrangement joins TRBV7-2 to TRBJ2-5, with 9 bases aligning to TRBD2. CDR3 DNA: TGTGCCAGCAGCCCAAGGATGGCGGGAGGGCCTCGGGAGACCCAGTACTTC. Amino acid sequence: CASSPRMAGGPRETQYF.